The 15 T cell receptor beta chains listed next were all sequenced from one sample in a study of blood T cell repertoires in COVID-19 (dated by TCRdb to 2020 to 2022). The library was built by means of the immunoSEQ multiplex PCR assay. The clones in this table, taken by TCRdb from immuneACCESS, are in-frame only. Not every clone is retained; where verified, under half of the shortfall comes from an unresolved V gene, and the cause of the rest is unknown. The sample has under 250,000 clones on record, about four fifths of them singletons. Under 3.5% of the sample is taken by the ten largest. Specimen: peripheral blood. The receptors come from a man in his fifties with active or convalescent COVID-19.

V usage is TRBV7-9 and J usage is TRBJ2-1, with D possibly being TRBD2 (7 bases). The CDR3 runs to 16 residues. V was clipped by 8 bases and J by 2 bases, with 19 bases between them. The germline V gene encodes CDR1 SEHNR and CDR2 FQNEAQ (reference sequence). The CDR3 nucleotides read TGTGCCAGCGCCCAGGGGCGGGAGATCCCCTACAATGAGCAGTTCTTC. Translation gives CASAQGREIPYNEQFF.

This clone was detected only once. V gene TRBV5-1 combines with J gene TRBJ2-5, with TRBD1 identical over 8 bases. Germline V gene sequence: CDR1 SGHRS, CDR2 YFSETQ. The CDR3 covers 14 residues. V trimming: 4 bases; J trimming: 4 bases; junction bases outside the gene matches: 6. The CDR3 bases are TGCGCCAGCAGCGGATTACAGGGGGGAGAGACCCAGTACTTC. Protein product: CASSGLQGGETQYF.

This clone came up a few times. This sequence joins TRBV25-1 and TRBJ2-7; D unclear. Trimming took 3 bases from V and 4 from J, leaving 13 bases between them. The germline V gene encodes CDR1 MGHDK and CDR2 SYGVNS. This CDR3 has 14 residues. For the CDR3, the DNA is TGTGCCAGCAGTGATAACCAGATTTCGTACGAGCAGTACTTC. Amino acid sequence: CASSDNQISYEQYF.

The V call is TRBV30, the J call TRBJ2-7, with 12 bases identical to TRBD2. There are 15 residues in the CDR3. Per the germline V gene, CDR1 is GTSNPN and CDR2 is SVGIG (reference sequence). V dropped 2 bases and J dropped 5; count of bases not matched to a gene: 7. CDR3 nucleotides: TGTGCCTGGAGTTTTCTAGCGGGGGGGCGGAACGAGCAGTACTTC. Encoded protein: CAWSFLAGGRNEQYF.

In DNA form, the CDR3 reads TGTGCCAGCAGTTCGGGGACAGGGGTGAACACCGGGGAGCTGTTTTTT. The encoded protein is CASSSGTGVNTGELFF. V and J are TRBV28 and TRBJ2-2, with 10 bases identical to TRBD1. The CDR3 loop spans 16 amino acids. In germline, CDR1 is MDHEN, CDR2 SYDVKM. The J segment lost 1 base and the V segment lost 4 bases, leaving 3 bases of the junction unmatched.

The rearrangement joins TRBV2 to TRBJ2-7, with 12 bases that match TRBD2. The CDR3 consists of 15 residues. Germline values: CDR1 SNHLY, CDR2 FYNNEI. The ends lost 5 bases at V and 7 bases at J; junction bases unmatched: 9. The CDR3 coding sequence is TGTGCCAGCAGTCCCCGGACTAGCGGGGCCCGAGAGCAGTACTTC. The encoded protein is CASSPRTSGAREQYF.

This chain joins TRBV6-5 and TRBJ1-4; 10 positions match TRBD1. This CDR3 comprises 14 residues. Germline-derived CDR1 and CDR2 are MNHEY and SVGAGI. V was pared by 9 bases and J by 6 bases, with 7 bases of the junction left unmatched. The CDR3 DNA follows: TGTGCCAGTAGACAGGGGGCGTTGGATGAAAAACTGTTTTTT. Protein product: CASRQGALDEKLFF.

V and J are TRBV7-9 and TRBJ1-5; no firm D call. V lost 2 bases and J 0 bases, leaving 11 bases between the germline ends. Germline-derived CDR1 and CDR2 are SEHNR and FQNEAQ (reference sequence). The CDR3 covers 16 residues. CDR3 sequence (DNA): TGTGCCAGCAGCTTAAGCGGGCAGCTTAGCAATCAGCCCCAGCATTTT. It encodes CASSLSGQLSNQPQHF.

CDR3 in amino acids: CASSIGTSGRGEQFF. CDR3 DNA: TGTGCCAGCAGTATCGGGACTAGCGGGAGAGGTGAGCAGTTCTTC. This chain connects TRBV28 to TRBJ2-1, with 14 bases that match TRBD2. The CDR3 runs to 15 residues. Trimming at V came to 5 bases and at J to 9 bases, leaving 6 bases not matched to a gene. The germline V gene has CDR1 MDHEN and CDR2 SYDVKM.

The chain carries TRBV6-5 and TRBJ2-5; 12 bases are shared with TRBD2. The V gene end was trimmed by 6 bases and the J gene end by 4 bases; junction bases not matched to a gene: 6. Germline V CDR1 and CDR2: MNHEY, SVGAGI. This CDR3 comprises 15 residues. The CDR3 is CASSDGTSGLETQYF. In DNA form, the CDR3 reads TGTGCCAGCAGCGACGGGACTAGCGGGTTAGAGACCCAGTACTTC.

V and J are TRBV15 and TRBJ2-7; D might be TRBD2 (6 bases). Trimming pared 11 bases from V and 6 bases from J, leaving 14 bases between. Germline CDR1 reads LNHNV; CDR2 reads YYDKDF (reference sequence). This CDR3 contains 11 residues. The CDR3 DNA is TGTGCCTCGAGCGGGCTAGGCGAGCAGTACTTC. The encoded protein is CASSGLGEQYF.

V gene TRBV3-1 (or the pseudogene TRBV3-2) combines with J gene TRBJ2-7, with 7 bases matching TRBD1. The V and J ends lost 4 bases and 7 bases, in that order; junction bases with no gene match: 10. Germline-derived CDR1 and CDR2 are LGHDT and YNNKEL (reference sequence). The CDR3 sequence is 14 residues long. CDR3 DNA sequence: TGTGCCAGCAGCCGGAACAGGGGAGTTCTAGAGCAGTACTTC. Translated: CASSRNRGVLEQYF.

The rearrangement joins TRBV6-5 to TRBJ2-3, with TRBD2 matching over 11 bases. The CDR3 contains 16 residues. Trimming took 4 bases from V and 1 from J; bases not matched to a gene: 4. Germline V gene data show CDR1 as MNHEY and CDR2 as SVGAGI. The DNA of the CDR3 is TGTGCCAGCAGTTCCACACTAGCGGGAGGCACAGATACGCAGTATTTT. Amino acids: CASSSTLAGGTDTQYF.

The chain uses TRBV5-6 and TRBJ1-2, with 8 bases fitting TRBD1. With 4 bases clipped from V and 14 bases from J, the junction kept 16 bases outside the gene matches. The CDR3 consists of 14 residues. The germline CDR1 and CDR2 sequences are SGHDT and YYEEEE. The CDR3 loop reads CASSAGITGGAATF. For the CDR3, the DNA is TGTGCCAGCAGCGCCGGCATTACAGGGGGGGCGGCTACCTTC.

V gene TRBV3-1 (or the pseudogene TRBV3-2) combines with J gene TRBJ1-2; no clear D gene. CDR1 is LGHDT, CDR2 YNNKEL, per germline (reference sequence). The CDR3 length is 11 residues. With 1 base removed from V and 8 bases from J, the gap between germline ends came to 5 bases. The DNA for the CDR3 is TGTGCCAGCAGCCAAGCCGGGGGCTACACCTTC. This encodes CASSQAGGYTF.